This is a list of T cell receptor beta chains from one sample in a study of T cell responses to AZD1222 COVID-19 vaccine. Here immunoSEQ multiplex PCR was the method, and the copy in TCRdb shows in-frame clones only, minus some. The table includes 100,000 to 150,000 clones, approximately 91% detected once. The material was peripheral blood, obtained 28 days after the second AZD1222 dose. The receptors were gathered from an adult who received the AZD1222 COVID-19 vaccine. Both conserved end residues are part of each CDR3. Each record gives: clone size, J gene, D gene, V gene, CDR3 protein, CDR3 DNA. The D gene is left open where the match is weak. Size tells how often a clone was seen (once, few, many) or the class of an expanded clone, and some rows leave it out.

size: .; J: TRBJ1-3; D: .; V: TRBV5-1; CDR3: CASSPPGGNTIYF; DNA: TGCGCCAGCAGCCCTCCGGGCGGAAACACCATATATTTT
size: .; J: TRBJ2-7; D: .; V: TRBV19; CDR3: CASSINLRFLGYEQYF; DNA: TGTGCCAGTAGTATAAATCTTCGCTTTCTCGGCTACGAGCAGTACTTC
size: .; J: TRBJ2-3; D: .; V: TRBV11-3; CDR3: CASSPGQKASTDTQYF; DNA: TGTGCCAGCAGCCCAGGCCAGAAAGCTAGCACAGATACGCAGTATTTT
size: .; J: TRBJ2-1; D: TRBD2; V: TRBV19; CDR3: CASSIRVTSGYNEQFF; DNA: TGTGCCAGTAGTATAAGGGTGACTAGCGGCTACAATGAGCAGTTCTTC
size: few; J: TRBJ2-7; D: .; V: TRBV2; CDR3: CASSSGAHGTYEQYF; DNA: TGTGCCAGCAGCAGCGGAGCTCATGGAACCTACGAGCAGTACTTC
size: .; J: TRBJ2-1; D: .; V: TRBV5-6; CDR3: CASSLVVGPATNEQFF; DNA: TGTGCCAGCAGCTTGGTTGTAGGCCCCGCGACCAATGAGCAGTTCTTC
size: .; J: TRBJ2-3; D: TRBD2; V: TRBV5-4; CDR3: CASSLRAGGPGDTQYF; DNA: TGTGCCAGCAGCTTGAGGGCGGGAGGGCCCGGAGATACGCAGTATTTT
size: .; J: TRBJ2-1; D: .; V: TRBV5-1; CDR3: CASSLGQMYNEQFF; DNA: TGCGCCAGCAGCTTGGGACAGATGTACAATGAGCAGTTCTTC
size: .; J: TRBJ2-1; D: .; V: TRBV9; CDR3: CASSVGQAISYNEQFF; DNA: TGTGCCAGCAGCGTAGGACAGGCCATCTCCTACAATGAGCAGTTCTTC
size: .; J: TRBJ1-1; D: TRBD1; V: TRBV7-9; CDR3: CASSPQDRGDTEAFF; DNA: TGTGCCAGCAGCCCTCAGGACAGGGGAGACACTGAAGCTTTCTTT
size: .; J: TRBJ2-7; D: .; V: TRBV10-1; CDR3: CARRSLNHYEQYF; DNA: TGCGCCAGGCGGTCCCTGAATCACTACGAGCAGTACTTC
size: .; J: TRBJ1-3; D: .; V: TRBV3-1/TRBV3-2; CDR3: CASSLGTHGNTIYF; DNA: TGTGCCAGCAGCCTAGGGACACACGGAAACACCATATATTTT
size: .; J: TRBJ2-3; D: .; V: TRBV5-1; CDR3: CASSLILGGTDTQYF; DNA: TGCGCCAGCAGCTTGATCCTAGGGGGCACAGATACGCAGTATTTT
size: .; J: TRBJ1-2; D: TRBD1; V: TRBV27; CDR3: CASSLGTGGLYGYTF; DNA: TGTGCCAGCAGTCTCGGGACAGGGGGCCTCTATGGCTACACCTTC
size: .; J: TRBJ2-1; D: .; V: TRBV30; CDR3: CAWSVWGGPYNEQFF; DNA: TGTGCCTGGAGTGTATGGGGGGGCCCCTACAATGAGCAGTTCTTC
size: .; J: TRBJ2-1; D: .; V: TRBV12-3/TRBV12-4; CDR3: CASSLDSYNEQFF; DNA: TGTGCCAGCAGCCTGGACAGTTACAATGAGCAGTTCTTC
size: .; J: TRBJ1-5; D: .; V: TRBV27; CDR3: CASSLYAYSNQPQHF; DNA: TGTGCCAGCAGTTTATACGCTTATAGCAATCAGCCCCAGCATTTT
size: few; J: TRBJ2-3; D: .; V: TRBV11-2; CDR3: CASSQGGFKTDTQYF; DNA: TGTGCCAGCAGCCAGGGGGGCTTTAAAACAGATACGCAGTATTTT
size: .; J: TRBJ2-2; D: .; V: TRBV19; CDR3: CASSLRQNTGELFF; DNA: TGTGCCAGCTCCCTTCGACAGAACACCGGGGAGCTGTTTTTT
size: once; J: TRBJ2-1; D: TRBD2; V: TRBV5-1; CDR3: CASSNALGDSSGRVGQFF; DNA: TGCGCCAGCAGCAACGCCCTAGGGGACTCTAGCGGGAGGGTAGGGCAGTTCTTC
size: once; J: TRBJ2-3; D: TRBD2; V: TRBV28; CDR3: CASSTQTGGPADTQYF; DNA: TGTGCCAGCAGTACCCAGACGGGAGGGCCAGCAGATACGCAGTATTTT
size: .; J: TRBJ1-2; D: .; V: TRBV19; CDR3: CASSIRGSGYTF; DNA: TGTGCCAGTAGTATCCGGGGTAGCGGCTACACCTTC
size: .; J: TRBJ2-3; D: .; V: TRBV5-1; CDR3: CASTVGAGNTNTQYF; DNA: TGCGCCAGCACTGTAGGGGCGGGCAACACGAATACGCAGTATTTT
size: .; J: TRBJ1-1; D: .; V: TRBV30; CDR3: CAWSGGRNTEAFF; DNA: TGTGCCTGGAGTGGGGGGAGGAACACTGAAGCTTTCTTT
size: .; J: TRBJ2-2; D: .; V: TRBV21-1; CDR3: CASFFWPANTGELFF; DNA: TGTGCCAGCTTTTTTTGGCCCGCGAACACCGGGGAGCTGTTTTTT
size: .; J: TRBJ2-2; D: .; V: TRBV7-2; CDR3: CASSFQAGDTGELFF; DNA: TGTGCCAGCAGCTTCCAGGCCGGTGACACCGGGGAGCTGTTTTTT
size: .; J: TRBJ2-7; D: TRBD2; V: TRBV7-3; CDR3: CASRPSSGAYEQYF; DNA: TGTGCCAGCAGGCCCTCTAGCGGGGCCTACGAGCAGTACTTC
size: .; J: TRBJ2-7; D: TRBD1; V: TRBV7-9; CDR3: CASSFRGQGYEQYF; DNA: TGTGCCAGCAGCTTCAGGGGGCAGGGCTACGAGCAGTACTTC
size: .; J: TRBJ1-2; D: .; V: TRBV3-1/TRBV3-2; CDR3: CASSHGGWLSNYGYTF; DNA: TGTGCCAGCAGCCACGGGGGTTGGCTATCTAACTATGGCTACACCTTC
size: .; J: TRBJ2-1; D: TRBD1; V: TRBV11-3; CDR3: CASSQGQGNEQFF; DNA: TGTGCCAGCAGCCAGGGACAGGGCAATGAACAGTTCTTC
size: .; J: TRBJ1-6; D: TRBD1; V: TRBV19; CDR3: CASRINTGTGSPLHF; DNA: TGTGCCAGTAGGATAAATACAGGGACAGGTTCACCCCTCCACTTT
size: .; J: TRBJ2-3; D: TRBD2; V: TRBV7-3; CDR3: CASSSSSGRFSDTQYF; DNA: TGTGCCAGCAGCTCATCTAGCGGGAGGTTCTCAGATACGCAGTATTTT
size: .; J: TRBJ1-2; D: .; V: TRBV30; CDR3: CAWSERSYGYTF; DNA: TGTGCCTGGAGTGAAAGGAGCTATGGCTACACCTTC
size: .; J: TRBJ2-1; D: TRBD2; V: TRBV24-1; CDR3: CATSEASGSSYNEQFF; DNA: TGTGCCACCAGTGAGGCTAGCGGGAGCTCCTACAATGAGCAGTTCTTC
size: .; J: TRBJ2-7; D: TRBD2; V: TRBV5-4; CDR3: CASSVGTSGYEQYF; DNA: TGTGCCAGCAGCGTTGGGACTAGCGGCTACGAGCAGTACTTC
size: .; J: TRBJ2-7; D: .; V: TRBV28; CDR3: CASNMLDTGYEQYF; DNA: TGTGCCAGCAATATGCTTGACACCGGTTACGAGCAGTACTTC
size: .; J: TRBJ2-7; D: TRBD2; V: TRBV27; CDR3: CASSLEAGEIYEQYF; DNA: TGTGCCAGCAGTTTAGAAGCGGGGGAGATATACGAGCAGTACTTC
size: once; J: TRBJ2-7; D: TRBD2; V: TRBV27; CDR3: CASSLMAGGEQYF; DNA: TGTGCCAGCAGTTTGATGGCGGGAGGCGAGCAGTACTTC
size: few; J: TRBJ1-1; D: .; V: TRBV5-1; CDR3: CASSFGEKTEAFF; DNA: TGCGCCAGCAGCTTCGGGGAGAAGACTGAAGCTTTCTTT
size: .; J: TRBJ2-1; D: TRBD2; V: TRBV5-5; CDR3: CASSREGTSWDEQFF; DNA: TGTGCCAGCAGCCGGGAGGGGACTAGCTGGGATGAGCAGTTCTTC
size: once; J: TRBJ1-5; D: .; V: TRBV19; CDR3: CASSTLGRNQPQHF; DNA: TGTGCCAGTAGTACCCTAGGACGTAATCAGCCCCAGCATTTT
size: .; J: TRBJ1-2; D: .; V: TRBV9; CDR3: CASTHQQDYGYTF; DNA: TGTGCCAGCACCCACCAACAGGACTATGGCTACACCTTC
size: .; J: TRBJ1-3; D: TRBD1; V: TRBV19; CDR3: CASSLWTGGSGNTIYF; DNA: TGTGCCAGTAGTCTCTGGACAGGGGGTTCTGGAAACACCATATATTTT
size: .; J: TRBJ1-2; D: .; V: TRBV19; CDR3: CASSISENYGYTF; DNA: TGTGCCAGTAGTATATCAGAGAACTATGGCTACACCTTC
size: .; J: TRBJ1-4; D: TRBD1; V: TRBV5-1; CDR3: CASSRKQTGVVRANEKLFF; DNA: TGCGCCAGCAGCCGAAAACAAACAGGGGTAGTTCGGGCTAATGAAAAACTGTTTTTT
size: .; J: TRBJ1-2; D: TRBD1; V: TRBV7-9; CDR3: CASSVRDREGYGYTF; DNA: TGTGCCAGCAGCGTCCGGGACAGGGAAGGCTATGGCTACACCTTC
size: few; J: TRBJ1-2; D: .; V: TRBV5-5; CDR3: CASSAEVYGYTF; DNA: TGTGCCAGCAGCGCAGAGGTTTATGGCTACACCTTC
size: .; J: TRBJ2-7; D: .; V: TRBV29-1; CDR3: CSVEDEGWVKYF; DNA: TGCAGCGTTGAAGATGAGGGGTGGGTGAAGTACTTC
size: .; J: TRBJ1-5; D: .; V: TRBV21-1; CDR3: CASSKAQGLQPQHF; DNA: TGTGCCAGCAGCAAAGCACAGGGCCTACAGCCCCAGCATTTT
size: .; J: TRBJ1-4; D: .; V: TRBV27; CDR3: CASSPIQGPNEKLFF; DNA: TGTGCCAGCAGTCCAATACAGGGCCCTAATGAAAAACTGTTTTTT
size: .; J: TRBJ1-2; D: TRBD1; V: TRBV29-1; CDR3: CSVKTGNLLGYTF; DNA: TGCAGCGTGAAGACAGGGAACCTTTTAGGCTACACCTTC
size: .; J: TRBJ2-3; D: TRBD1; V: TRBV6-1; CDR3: CASSERGGDTDTQYF; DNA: TGTGCCAGCAGTGAACGAGGGGGCGACACAGATACGCAGTATTTT
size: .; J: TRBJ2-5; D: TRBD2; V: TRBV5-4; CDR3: CASSSRGGRSPQETQYF; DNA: TGTGCCAGCAGCTCCCGCGGCGGGAGGTCTCCCCAAGAGACCCAGTACTTC
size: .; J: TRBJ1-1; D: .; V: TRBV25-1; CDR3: CASSEQRGWTEAFF; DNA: TGTGCCAGCAGTGAACAGCGAGGGTGGACTGAAGCTTTCTTT